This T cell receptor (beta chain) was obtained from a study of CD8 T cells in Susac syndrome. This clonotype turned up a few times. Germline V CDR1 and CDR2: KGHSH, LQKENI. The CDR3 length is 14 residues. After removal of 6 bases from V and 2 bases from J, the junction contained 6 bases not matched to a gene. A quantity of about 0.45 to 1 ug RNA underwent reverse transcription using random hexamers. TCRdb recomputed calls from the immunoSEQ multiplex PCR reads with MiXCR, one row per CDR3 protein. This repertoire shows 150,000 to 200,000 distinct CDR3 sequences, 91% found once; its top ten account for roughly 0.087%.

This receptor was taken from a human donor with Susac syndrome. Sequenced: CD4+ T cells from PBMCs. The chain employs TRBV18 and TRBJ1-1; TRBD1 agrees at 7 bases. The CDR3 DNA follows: TGTGCCAGCTCCCAGGGGGGACAAAACACTGAAGCTTTCTTT. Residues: CASSQGGQNTEAFF. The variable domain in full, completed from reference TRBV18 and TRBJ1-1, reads NAGVMQNPRHLVRRRGQEARLRCSPMKGHSHVYWYRQLPEEGLKFMVYLQKENIIDESGMPKERFSAEFPKEGPSILRIQQVVRGDSAAYFCASSQGGQNTEAFFGQGTRLTVV.